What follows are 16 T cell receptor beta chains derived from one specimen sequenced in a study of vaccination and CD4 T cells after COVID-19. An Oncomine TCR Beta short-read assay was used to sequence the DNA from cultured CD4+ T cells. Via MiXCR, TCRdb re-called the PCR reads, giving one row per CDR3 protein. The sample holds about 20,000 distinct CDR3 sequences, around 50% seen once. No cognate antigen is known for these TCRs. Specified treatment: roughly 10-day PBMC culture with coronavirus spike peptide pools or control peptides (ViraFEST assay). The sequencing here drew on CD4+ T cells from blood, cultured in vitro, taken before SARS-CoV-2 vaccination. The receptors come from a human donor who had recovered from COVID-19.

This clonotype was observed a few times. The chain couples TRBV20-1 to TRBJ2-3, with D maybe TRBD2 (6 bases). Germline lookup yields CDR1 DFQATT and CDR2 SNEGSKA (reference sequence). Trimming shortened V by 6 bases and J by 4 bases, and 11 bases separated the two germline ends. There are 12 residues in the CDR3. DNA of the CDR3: TGCAGTGCAAGGACTATCGCAGATACGCAGTATTTT. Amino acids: CSARTIADTQYF.

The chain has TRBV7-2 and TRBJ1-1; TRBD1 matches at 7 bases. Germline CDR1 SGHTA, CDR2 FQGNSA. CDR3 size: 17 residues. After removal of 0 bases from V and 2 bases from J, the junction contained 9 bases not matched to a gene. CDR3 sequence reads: CASSLAVTTGLNTEAFF. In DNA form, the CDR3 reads TGTGCCAGCAGCTTAGCGGTTACGACAGGGCTCAACACTGAAGCTTTCTTT.

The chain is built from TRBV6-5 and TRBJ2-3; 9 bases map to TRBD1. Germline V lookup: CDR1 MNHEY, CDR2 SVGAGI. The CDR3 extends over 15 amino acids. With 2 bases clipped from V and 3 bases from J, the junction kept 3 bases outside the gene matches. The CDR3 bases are TGTGCCAGCAGTTACGGGACAGGGATAACAGATACGCAGTATTTT. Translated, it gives CASSYGTGITDTQYF.

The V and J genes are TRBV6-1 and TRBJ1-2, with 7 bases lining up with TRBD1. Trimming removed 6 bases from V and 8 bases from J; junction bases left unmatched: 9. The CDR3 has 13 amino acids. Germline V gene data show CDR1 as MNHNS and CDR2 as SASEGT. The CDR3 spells CASSRQGLEGYTF. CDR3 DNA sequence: TGTGCCAGCAGCCGACAGGGACTAGAAGGCTACACCTTC.

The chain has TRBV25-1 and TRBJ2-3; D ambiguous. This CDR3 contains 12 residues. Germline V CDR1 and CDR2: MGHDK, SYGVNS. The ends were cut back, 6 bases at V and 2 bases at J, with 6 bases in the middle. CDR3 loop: CASRPNTDTQYF. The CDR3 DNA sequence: TGTGCCAGCAGGCCTAACACAGATACGCAGTATTTT. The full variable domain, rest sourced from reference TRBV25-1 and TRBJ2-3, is EADIYQTPRYLVIGTGKKITLECSQTMGHDKMYWYQQDPGMELHLIHYSYGVNSTEKGDLSSESTVSRIRTEHFPLTLESARPSHTSQYLCASRPNTDTQYFGPGTRLTVL.

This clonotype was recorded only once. The CDR3 DNA follows: TGTGCCAGCAGCAAATTTATGGGCAGGATAAACACCGGGGAGCTGTTTTTT. This encodes CASSKFMGRINTGELFF. The chain recombines TRBV21-1 with TRBJ2-2. TRBV21-1 is noted as a pseudogene. There are 17 residues in the CDR3.

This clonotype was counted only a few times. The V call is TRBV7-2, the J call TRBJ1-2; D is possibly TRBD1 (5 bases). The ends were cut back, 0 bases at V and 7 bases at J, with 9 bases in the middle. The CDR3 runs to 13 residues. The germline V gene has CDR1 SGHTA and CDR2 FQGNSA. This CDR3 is CASSLAQGGGYTF. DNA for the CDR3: TGTGCCAGCAGCTTAGCCCAGGGAGGTGGCTACACCTTC.

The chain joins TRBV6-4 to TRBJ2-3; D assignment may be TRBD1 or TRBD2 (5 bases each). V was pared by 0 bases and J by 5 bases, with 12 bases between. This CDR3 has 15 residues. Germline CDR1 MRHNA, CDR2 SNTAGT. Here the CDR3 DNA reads TGTGCCAGCAGTGACTCGGCTGGGGGTAGAGATACGCAGTATTTT. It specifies CASSDSAGGRDTQYF.

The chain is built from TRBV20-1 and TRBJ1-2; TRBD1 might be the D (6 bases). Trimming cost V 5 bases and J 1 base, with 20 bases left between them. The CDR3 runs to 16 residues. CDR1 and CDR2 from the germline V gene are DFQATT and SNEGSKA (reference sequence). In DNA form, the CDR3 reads TGCAGTGCTCTCCCTTTGGGGGCCTCTCTTAACTATGGCTACACCTTC. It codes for CSALPLGASLNYGYTF.

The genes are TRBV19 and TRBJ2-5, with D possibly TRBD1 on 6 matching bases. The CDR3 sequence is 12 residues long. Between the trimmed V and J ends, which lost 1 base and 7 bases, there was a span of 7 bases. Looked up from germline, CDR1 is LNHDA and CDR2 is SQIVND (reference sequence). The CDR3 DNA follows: TGTGCCAGTAGTATAGTAGGGGGGACCCAGTACTTC. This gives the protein CASSIVGGTQYF.

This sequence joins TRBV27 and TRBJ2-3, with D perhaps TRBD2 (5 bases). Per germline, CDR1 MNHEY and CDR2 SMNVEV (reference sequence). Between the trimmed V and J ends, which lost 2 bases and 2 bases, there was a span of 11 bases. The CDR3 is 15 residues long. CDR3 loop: CASSLEGRNTDTQYF. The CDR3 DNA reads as TGTGCCAGCAGTTTAGAGGGCAGAAACACAGATACGCAGTATTTT.

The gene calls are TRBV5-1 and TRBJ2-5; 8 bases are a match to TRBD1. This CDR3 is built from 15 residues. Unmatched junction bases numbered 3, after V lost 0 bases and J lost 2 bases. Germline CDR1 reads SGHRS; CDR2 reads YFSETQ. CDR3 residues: CASSLARGLQETQYF. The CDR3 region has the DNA TGCGCCAGCAGCTTGGCCAGGGGGCTTCAAGAGACCCAGTACTTC.

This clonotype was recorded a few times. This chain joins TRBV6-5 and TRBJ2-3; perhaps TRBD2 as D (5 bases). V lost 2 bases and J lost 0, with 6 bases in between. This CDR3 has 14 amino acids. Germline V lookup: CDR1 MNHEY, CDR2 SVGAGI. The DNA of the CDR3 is TGTGCCAGCAGTTACGGCGGGAGCACAGATACGCAGTATTTT. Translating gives CASSYGGSTDTQYF.

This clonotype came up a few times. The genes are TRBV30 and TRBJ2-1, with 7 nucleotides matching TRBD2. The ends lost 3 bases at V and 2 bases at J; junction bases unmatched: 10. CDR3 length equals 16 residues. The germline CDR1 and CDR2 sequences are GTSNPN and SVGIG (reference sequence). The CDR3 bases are TGTGCCTGGAGGCCCGGGGGAGGGCGCCCCTACAATGAGCAGTTCTTC. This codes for CAWRPGGGRPYNEQFF.

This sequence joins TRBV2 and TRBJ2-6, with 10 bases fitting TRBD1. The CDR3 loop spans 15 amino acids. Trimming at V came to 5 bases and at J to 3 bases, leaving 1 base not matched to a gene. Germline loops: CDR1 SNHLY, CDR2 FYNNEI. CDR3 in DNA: TGTGCCAGCAGTCGGGACAGGGGTGGGGCCAACGTCCTGACTTTC. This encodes CASSRDRGGANVLTF.

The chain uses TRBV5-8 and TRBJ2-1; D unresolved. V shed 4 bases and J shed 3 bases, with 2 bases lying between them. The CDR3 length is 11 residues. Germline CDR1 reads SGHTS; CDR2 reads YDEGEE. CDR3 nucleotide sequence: TGTGCCAGCAGCCTCTACAATGAGCAGTTCTTC. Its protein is CASSLYNEQFF.